One and the same sample provided the 31 T cell receptor beta chains below, sequenced in a study of blood T cell repertoires in COVID-19. Method: immunoSEQ multiplex PCR; TCRdb's copy keeps in-frame clones and lacks some. The data show approximately 230,000 clones, 86% seen once. The sample taken for sequencing was PBMCs or T cells enriched from blood (not recorded which). Source of these receptors: a man between 18 and 29 years old who had recovered from COVID-19.

V is TRBV25-1 and J is TRBJ1-6; D is unclear. The CDR3 spans 15 residues. Germline values: CDR1 MGHDK, CDR2 SYGVNS. With 4 bases removed from V and 8 bases from J, the gap between germline ends came to 15 bases. The CDR3 DNA reads as TGTGCCAGCAGTGCCAGGAGGGTCTTGGATTCACCCCTCCACTTT. It encodes CASSARRVLDSPLHF.

The chain is built from TRBV4-1 and TRBJ1-3; no clear D gene. Germline V gene data show CDR1 as MGHRA and CDR2 as YSYEKL. V lost 0 bases, J lost 0 bases, and 9 bases lay in between. The CDR3 is 16 amino acids. The CDR3 sequence: CASSQDVRSSGNTIYF. The CDR3 bases are TGCGCCAGCAGCCAAGATGTTCGGAGCTCTGGAAACACCATATATTTT.

This clone was seen a few times. This chain joins TRBV19 and TRBJ2-7, with D possibly matching TRBD2 (6 bases). Germline V gene lookup returns CDR1 LNHDA and CDR2 SQIVND (reference sequence). Deletions cut 5 bases from V and 4 bases from J, with 15 bases between. The CDR3 spans 14 residues. The CDR3 nucleotides read TGTGCCAGTAGTCCTCTAACACGGGAGTACGAGCAGTACTTC. Its protein product is CASSPLTREYEQYF.

V and J are TRBV4-2 and TRBJ2-1; 11 nucleotides line up with TRBD2. The CDR3 covers 16 residues. CDR1 is LGHNA, CDR2 YNFKEQ, per germline. The V and J ends lost 6 bases and 9 bases, in that order; junction bases with no gene match: 13. The CDR3 loop reads CASRQISGGAGAEQFF. The DNA for the CDR3 is TGTGCCAGCAGGCAAATTAGCGGGGGGGCCGGGGCTGAGCAGTTCTTC.

Remarks on this clone: Additional DNA sequences in this sample encode the identical CDR3. The genes are TRBV5-1 and TRBJ2-3; D is possibly TRBD1 (6 bases). Trimming took 0 bases from V and 3 from J, leaving 11 bases between them. This CDR3 region has 15 residues. The germline V gene has CDR1 SGHRS and CDR2 YFSETQ. The CDR3 is CASSLEGQGTDTQYF. CDR3 DNA sequence: TGCGCCAGCAGCTTGGAGGGCCAGGGGACAGATACGCAGTATTTT.

The rearrangement uses TRBV15 and TRBJ1-1; tentatively, D is TRBD1 (5 bases). CDR1 is LNHNV and CDR2 is YYDKDF in the germline V gene (reference sequence). Trimming took off 5 bases at V and 4 bases at J, with 17 bases between the two ends. The CDR3 contains 15 residues. The CDR3 sequence is CATSPDQAGGTEAFF. DNA of the CDR3: TGTGCCACCAGCCCTGACCAAGCCGGGGGCACTGAAGCTTTCTTT.

This chain links TRBV5-1 with TRBJ2-3, with D possibly TRBD2 on 6 matching bases. This CDR3 is 14 amino acids long. Germline CDR1 SGHRS, CDR2 YFSETQ. The V gene lost 4 bases and the J gene lost 3 bases, with 12 bases spanning the gap. The CDR3, as DNA: TGCGCCAGCAGCCGAGGGGACTCTACAGATACGCAGTATTTT. This sequence encodes CASSRGDSTDTQYF.

The rearrangement joins TRBV28 to TRBJ2-2, with a weak D call TRBD1 (6 bases). This CDR3 has 16 residues. Trimming pared 5 bases from V and 7 bases from J, leaving 20 bases between. Looked up from germline, CDR1 is MDHEN and CDR2 is SYDVKM. Here the CDR3 reads CASSLQGRGAGGELFF. CDR3 nucleotides: TGTGCCAGCAGTCTACAGGGCAGGGGAGCTGGCGGGGAGCTGTTTTTT.

This chain links TRBV27 with TRBJ1-2; D is perhaps TRBD1 (6 bases). Trimming took off 3 bases at V and 7 bases at J, with 12 bases between the two ends. The CDR3 is 13 amino acids. Germline V lookup: CDR1 MNHEY, CDR2 SMNVEV (reference sequence). The CDR3 coding sequence is TGTGCCAGCAGTTTGGGGGGGGCCGGTGGCTACACCTTC. Translated: CASSLGGAGGYTF.

The chain employs TRBV10-3 and TRBJ2-5, with a possible D match to TRBD2 (6 bases). From germline, CDR1 is ENHRY and CDR2 SYGVKD. Deletions cut 6 bases from V and 7 bases from J, with 24 bases between. The CDR3 loop spans 16 amino acids. DNA of the CDR3: TGTGCCATCAGGGATCCGTTTGGGGACTCATCAGGGACCCAGTACTTC. Amino acids: CAIRDPFGDSSGTQYF.

The rearrangement joins TRBV2 to TRBJ2-1; D gene ambiguous. Trimming took off 10 bases at V and 2 bases at J, with 12 bases between the two ends. The CDR3 loop spans 13 amino acids. Germline V gene sequence: CDR1 SNHLY, CDR2 FYNNEI. The CDR3 region is CATGRSPYNEQFF. CDR3 bases: TGTGCCACCGGCAGGTCCCCCTACAATGAGCAGTTCTTC.

In nucleotides, the CDR3 is TGTGCCAGCAGTTTTGGGTCAGGGGGGATTTACGAGCAGTACTTC. It codes for CASSFGSGGIYEQYF. J is TRBJ2-7 and V is TRBV27; perhaps TRBD1 as D (7 bases). Trimming left V 3 bases short and J 4 bases short, with 16 bases between. Germline V CDR1 and CDR2: MNHEY, SMNVEV (reference sequence). The CDR3 extends over 15 amino acids.

The genes are TRBV4-1 and TRBJ1-4; 9 nucleotides line up with TRBD1. J was trimmed by 8 bases and V by 4 bases; bases with no gene match: 8. CDR1 and CDR2 from the germline V gene are MGHRA and YSYEKL. The CDR3 has 15 amino acids. The CDR3 nucleotides are TGCGCCAGCAGCCGGGACAGGGTCGGGGGAGAAAAACTGTTTTTT. This encodes CASSRDRVGGEKLFF.

The CDR3 is CATSDFTGTSKSGGGGNEQFF. CDR3 in DNA: TGTGCCACCAGTGATTTCACCGGGACTAGCAAAAGCGGGGGGGGAGGCAATGAGCAGTTCTTC. This rearrangement joins TRBV24-1 to TRBJ2-1, with TRBD2 matching over 10 bases. Unmatched junction bases numbered 20, after V lost 1 base and J lost 6 bases. The CDR3 covers 21 residues. Germline assignment: CDR1 KGHDR and CDR2 SFDVKD.

This clone appeared a few times. The chain links TRBV15 to TRBJ1-1, with 8 bases identical to TRBD1. The CDR3 contains 13 residues. Germline V lookup: CDR1 LNHNV, CDR2 YYDKDF (reference sequence). J was trimmed by 4 bases and V by 5 bases; bases with no gene match: 3. Here the CDR3 DNA reads TGTGCCACCAGCGGAACAGGGGGCACTGAAGCTTTCTTT. Encoded protein: CATSGTGGTEAFF.

This clone appeared a single time. J is TRBJ2-5 and V is TRBV12-3 or TRBV12-4, with D possibly TRBD2 on 6 matching bases. The CDR3 is made up of 13 amino acids. V was pared by 7 bases and J by 2 bases, with 11 bases between. The chain's CDR3 is CASTWGDQETQYF. The CDR3 DNA reads TGTGCCAGCACCTGGGGGGATCAAGAGACCCAGTACTTC.

The rearrangement uses TRBV27 and TRBJ1-5, with a weak D call TRBD1 (6 bases). V was cut by 2 bases and J by 4 bases, with 21 bases left in between. Per the germline V gene, CDR1 is MNHEY and CDR2 is SMNVEV (reference sequence). The CDR3 extends over 18 amino acids. CDR3 in amino acids: CASSLNWGGAPGNQPQHF. DNA for the CDR3: TGTGCCAGCAGTTTAAATTGGGGGGGGGCGCCGGGGAATCAGCCCCAGCATTTT.

This rearrangement joins TRBV30 to TRBJ1-1; unclear D gene. V lost 1 base, J lost 1 base, and 7 bases lay in between. The CDR3 is 13 amino acids. Germline CDR1 is GTSNPN and CDR2 is SVGIG (reference sequence). CDR3 in DNA: TGTGCCTGGAGTGGGCAGAAGAACACTGAAGCTTTCTTT. Amino acids: CAWSGQKNTEAFF.

The rearrangement uses TRBV27 and TRBJ1-6; 9 nucleotides align to TRBD1. From germline, CDR1 is MNHEY and CDR2 SMNVEV (reference sequence). This CDR3 comprises 14 residues. The V gene end was trimmed by 7 bases and the J gene end by 10 bases; junction bases not matched to a gene: 8. Here the CDR3 reads CASNRRQGDSPLHF. The CDR3, as DNA: TGTGCCAGCAACCGGAGACAGGGGGACTCACCCCTCCACTTT.

The genes are TRBV27 and TRBJ1-2, with a tentative D call TRBD1 (5 bases). Looked up from germline, CDR1 is MNHEY and CDR2 is SMNVEV (reference sequence). V dropped 2 bases and J dropped 3 bases, with 7 bases sitting between them. The CDR3 length is 13 residues. CDR3 sequence reads: CASSLDSDYGYTF. As DNA, the CDR3 is TGTGCCAGCAGTTTAGACAGCGACTATGGCTACACCTTC.

The sample holds a few counts of this clone. J is TRBJ1-2 and V is TRBV28; D may be TRBD1 (6 bases). CDR3 length: 14 residues. V lost 7 bases, J lost 1 base, and 13 bases lay in between. CDR1 and CDR2 from the germline V gene are MDHEN and SYDVKM. Here the CDR3 DNA reads TGTGCCAGCAATCTACAGGGCCTTAACTATGGCTACACCTTC. Amino acids: CASNLQGLNYGYTF.

This clone occurred a few times. V is TRBV6-5 and J is TRBJ1-2, with D perhaps matching TRBD1 (5 bases). This CDR3 contains 13 residues. V dropped 6 bases and J dropped 0 bases, with 8 bases sitting between them. The germline gives CDR1 MNHEY, CDR2 SVGAGI. In DNA form, the CDR3 reads TGTGCCAGCAGAGTGACAGCTAACTATGGCTACACCTTC. As protein: CASRVTANYGYTF.

The gene calls are TRBV19 and TRBJ1-1; D remains ambiguous. The V end lost 0 bases, the J end lost 0 bases, and 17 bases lay between the germline ends. Germline loops: CDR1 LNHDA, CDR2 SQIVND (reference sequence). CDR3 length equals 18 residues. The DNA of the CDR3 is TGTGCCAGTAGTATAGAATCCCCCTCAGGCCTCATGAACACTGAAGCTTTCTTT. Its translation is CASSIESPSGLMNTEAFF.

The chain has TRBV27 and TRBJ2-1; no firm D call. V lost 4 bases to trimming and J lost 7 bases, with 11 bases between them. Germline assignment: CDR1 MNHEY and CDR2 SMNVEV (reference sequence). The CDR3 runs to 13 residues. The CDR3 DNA is TGTGCCAGCAGTTCCTATACGAGGAATGAGCAGTTCTTC. This encodes CASSSYTRNEQFF.

This chain uses TRBV30 with TRBJ2-2; D is undetermined. Germline V lookup: CDR1 GTSNPN, CDR2 SVGIG (reference sequence). The CDR3 extends over 13 amino acids. V dropped 1 base and J dropped 2 bases, with 5 bases sitting between them. CDR3 amino acids: CAWSAYNTGELFF. CDR3 in DNA: TGTGCCTGGAGTGCCTATAACACCGGGGAGCTGTTTTTT.

This chain links TRBV5-8 with TRBJ2-5; D is undetermined. V dropped 4 bases and J dropped 1 base, with 8 bases sitting between them. CDR1 SGHTS and CDR2 YDEGEE come from the germline V gene. The CDR3 is 13 residues long. CDR3 bases: TGTGCCAGCAGCCGGGTGGGCCAAGAGACCCAGTACTTC. Translating it yields CASSRVGQETQYF. The variable domain in full, with the rest retrieved from reference TRBV5-8 and TRBJ2-5, is EAGVTQSPTHLIKTRGQQATLRCSPISGHTSVYWYQQALGLGLQFLLWYDEGEERNRGNFPPRFSGRQFPNYSSELNVNALELEDSALYLCASSRVGQETQYFGPGTRLLVL.

V usage is TRBV5-1 and J usage is TRBJ2-5, with D possibly matching TRBD1 (5 bases). The germline V gene encodes CDR1 SGHRS and CDR2 YFSETQ. Trimming took off 1 base at V and 5 bases at J, with 15 bases between the two ends. The CDR3 is 15 residues long. DNA of the CDR3: TGCGCCAGCAGCTTGCGTCACGGAAAGGGGGAGACCCAGTACTTC. Amino acids: CASSLRHGKGETQYF. The full variable domain, its missing parts supplied by reference TRBV5-1 and TRBJ2-5, is KAGVTQTPRYLIKTRGQQVTLSCSPISGHRSVSWYQQTPGQGLQFLFEYFSETQRNKGNFPGRFSGRQFSNSRSEMNVSTLELGDSALYLCASSLRHGKGETQYFGPGTRLLVL.

The chain is built from TRBV27 and TRBJ1-1, with D possibly matching TRBD1 (5 bases). Germline CDR1 is MNHEY and CDR2 is SMNVEV (reference sequence). The V and J ends lost 11 bases and 1 base respectively, with 17 bases between them. The CDR3 extends over 14 amino acids. The CDR3 here is CAWIHADRNTEAFF. The CDR3 DNA reads as TGTGCCTGGATTCACGCCGACAGGAACACTGAAGCTTTCTTT.

The chain has TRBV28 and TRBJ1-1, with D possibly TRBD1 on 6 matching bases. The length of the CDR3 is 12 residues. The germline V and J ends were trimmed by 7 bases and 6 bases, with 12 bases remaining between them. Germline assignment: CDR1 MDHEN and CDR2 SYDVKM. The CDR3 loop is CASTTTGAEAFF. Here the CDR3 DNA reads TGTGCCAGCACCACGACAGGCGCTGAAGCTTTCTTT. The full variable domain, completed using reference TRBV28 and TRBJ1-1, is DVKVTQSSRYLVKRTGEKVFLECVQDMDHENMFWYRQDPGLGLRLIYFSYDVKMKEKGDIPEGYSVSREKKERFSLILESASTNQTSMYLCASTTTGAEAFFGQGTRLTVV.

The J gene is TRBJ2-7, the V gene TRBV19; 9 bases map to TRBD1. Germline trimming cut 5 bases from V and 1 base from J; bases unmatched to any gene: 9. Per the germline V gene, CDR1 is LNHDA and CDR2 is SQIVND (reference sequence). There are 16 residues in the CDR3. The CDR3 loop reads CASSSSDRGMSYEQYF. The CDR3 DNA reads TGTGCCAGTAGTTCCTCGGACAGGGGTATGTCCTACGAGCAGTACTTC.

V and J are TRBV15 and TRBJ2-3; D gene ambiguous. Germline-derived CDR1 and CDR2 are LNHNV and YYDKDF (reference sequence). V was trimmed by 0 bases and J by 8 bases, leaving 9 bases between them. The CDR3 runs to 13 residues. This chain's CDR3 is CATSRDPLGTQYF. The DNA for the CDR3 is TGTGCCACCAGCAGAGACCCTCTAGGTACGCAGTATTTT.